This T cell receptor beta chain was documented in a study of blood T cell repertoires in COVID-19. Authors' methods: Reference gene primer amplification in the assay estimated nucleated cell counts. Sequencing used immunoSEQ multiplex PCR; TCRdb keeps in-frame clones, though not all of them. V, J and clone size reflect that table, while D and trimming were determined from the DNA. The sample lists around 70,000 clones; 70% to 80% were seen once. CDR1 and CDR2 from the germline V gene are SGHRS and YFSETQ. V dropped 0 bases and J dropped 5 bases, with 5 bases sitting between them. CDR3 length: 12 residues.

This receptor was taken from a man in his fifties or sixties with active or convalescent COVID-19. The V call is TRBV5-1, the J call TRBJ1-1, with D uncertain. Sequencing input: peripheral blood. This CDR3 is CASSLGRTEAFF. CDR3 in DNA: TGCGCCAGCAGCTTGGGGCGGACTGAAGCTTTCTTT.